This T cell receptor (beta chain) was captured in a study of cytotoxic CD8 clonotypes in ibrutinib-treated CLL. General study findings and limits: Sustained-remission and progressing patients had different sampling times. Clonotypes that were public were uncommon, and they contracted or stayed stable on treatment.

In regard to this clone: Its matching antigen is unknown.

TCRdb keeps only in-frame clones here, not all; method: immunoSEQ multiplex PCR. The sample has over 120,000 clones, roughly 76% seen once; the top ten hold approximately 5.1%. Germline V gene lookup returns CDR1 SGHNT and CDR2 YENEEA. The CDR3 is 12 amino acids. The V and J ends lost 1 base and 8 bases respectively, with 6 bases between them. The sample was PBMCs, taken after 24 months of ibrutinib treatment. The receptor was isolated from a human donor with chronic lymphocytic leukemia. The V call is TRBV11-3, the J call TRBJ2-1; D possibly corresponds to TRBD2 (6 bases). As DNA, the CDR3 is TGTGCCAGCAGCTTAGGGGGGGATGAGCAGTTCTTC. Its translation: CASSLGGDEQFF. Using reference TRBV11-3 and TRBJ2-1 for the parts outside the CDR3, the full variable domain is EAGVVQSPRYKIIEKKQPVAFWCNPISGHNTLYWYLQNLGQGPELLIRYENEEAVDDSQLPKDRFSAERLKGVDSTLKIQPAELGDSAVYLCASSLGGDEQFFGPGTRLTVL.